Following are 8 T cell receptor beta chains from one sample sequenced in a study of blood T cells in healthy people across ages. Sample-barcoded 5' priming and a J-beta primer mix drove a second PCR of 7 to 11 cycles. TCRdb itself ran the 5' RACE reads through MiXCR, one entry per CDR3 protein. The sample shows some 790,000 distinct CDR3 sequences, under 35% of them seen only once. Material: blood. These receptors were obtained from a woman older than 75 in good health.

V usage is TRBV6-2 or TRBV6-3 and J usage is TRBJ1-2; D is unclear. The CDR3 sequence is 14 residues long. Deletions cut 2 bases from V and 0 bases from J, with 7 bases between. The germline gives CDR1 MNHEY, CDR2 SVGEGT. The CDR3 is CASSYQSANYGYTF. The CDR3 DNA reads as TGTGCCAGCAGTTACCAGAGCGCTAACTATGGCTACACCTTC.

This clonotype was detected many times. The chain recombines TRBV4-1 with TRBJ2-5; 7 positions agree with TRBD1. Losses at the gene ends were 4 bases for V and 1 base for J; bases not matched to a gene: 3. This CDR3 contains 14 residues. The germline V gene encodes CDR1 MGHRA and CDR2 YSYEKL. The CDR3 nucleotides are TGCGCCAGCAGCCGTAGGGGGCTCCAAGAGACCCAGTACTTC. Translation: CASSRRGLQETQYF.

The chain uses TRBV7-9 and TRBJ1-1; maybe TRBD1 (6 bases). CDR1 and CDR2 (germline): SEHNR, FQNEAQ (reference sequence). Trimming removed 8 bases at V and 10 bases at J, with 23 bases between. This CDR3 region has 14 residues. CDR3 sequence (DNA): TGTGCCAGCGGCCAGGGACATCCCCCGCTAAGAGCTTTCTTT. This sequence encodes CASGQGHPPLRAFF.

This clonotype was detected many times. The chain recombines TRBV6-2 or TRBV6-3 with TRBJ2-5, with D perhaps being TRBD1 or TRBD2 (6 bases each). This CDR3 spans 15 amino acids. Trimming stripped 0 bases from V and 5 bases from J, with 13 bases between. CDR1 and CDR2 (germline): MNHEY, SVGEGT. CDR3 DNA: TGTGCCAGCAGTTACTCGCTCGGGGGCGACGAGACCCAGTACTTC. This codes for CASSYSLGGDETQYF.

This clonotype was detected ten times or more. V usage is TRBV20-1 and J usage is TRBJ2-3, with D tentatively TRBD1 or TRBD2 (6 bases each). The CDR3 covers 13 residues. Per the germline V gene, CDR1 is DFQATT and CDR2 is SNEGSKA (reference sequence). The V end lost 3 bases, the J end lost 13 bases, and 20 bases lay between the germline ends. As DNA, the CDR3 is TGCAGTGCTAGTCAGGGGATAGCGGTTCAGGAGTATTTT. It is translated as CSASQGIAVQEYF.

A remark on this clonotype: A much larger clone differs by one base, so this may be a read error. This sequence joins TRBV4-2 and TRBJ2-1; TRBD1 matches at 8 bases. Trimming cost V 2 bases and J 7 bases; bases outside gene matches: 13. Per germline, CDR1 LGHNA and CDR2 YNFKEQ. The CDR3 is 17 amino acids. The CDR3: CASSQRATGTGWNEQFF. The DNA of the CDR3 is TGTGCCAGCAGCCAAAGGGCTACCGGGACAGGCTGGAATGAGCAGTTCTTC.

V usage is TRBV5-1 and J usage is TRBJ1-2, with TRBD1 as a possible D gene (5 bases). This CDR3 is 15 amino acids long. V was clipped by 4 bases and J by 5 bases, with 18 bases between them. The germline gives CDR1 SGHRS, CDR2 YFSETQ. The CDR3 region is CASSMALGRNYGYTF. CDR3 coding DNA: TGCGCCAGCAGCATGGCTTTGGGACGGAATTATGGCTACACCTTC.

This clonotype was picked up a small number of times. The chain uses TRBV28 and TRBJ1-2; the match to TRBD1 covers 7 bases. The length of the CDR3 is 14 residues. V trimming: 8 bases; J trimming: 5 bases; junction bases outside the gene matches: 11. Germline V gene sequence: CDR1 MDHEN, CDR2 SYDVKM. CDR3 loop: CASLSKTGRYGYTF. Written as DNA, the CDR3 is TGTGCCAGCTTGAGTAAGACAGGGAGGTATGGCTACACCTTC.